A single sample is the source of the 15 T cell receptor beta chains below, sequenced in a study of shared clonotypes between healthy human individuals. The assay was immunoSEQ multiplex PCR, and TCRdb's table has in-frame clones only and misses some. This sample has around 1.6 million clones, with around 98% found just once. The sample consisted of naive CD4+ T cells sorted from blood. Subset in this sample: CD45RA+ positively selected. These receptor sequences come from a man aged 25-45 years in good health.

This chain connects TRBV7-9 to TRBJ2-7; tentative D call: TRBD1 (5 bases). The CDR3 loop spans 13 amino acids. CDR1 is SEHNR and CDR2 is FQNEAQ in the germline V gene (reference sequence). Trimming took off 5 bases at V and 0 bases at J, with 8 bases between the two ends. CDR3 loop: CASSQDTSYEQYF. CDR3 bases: TGTGCCAGCAGCCAGGACACCTCCTACGAGCAGTACTTC.

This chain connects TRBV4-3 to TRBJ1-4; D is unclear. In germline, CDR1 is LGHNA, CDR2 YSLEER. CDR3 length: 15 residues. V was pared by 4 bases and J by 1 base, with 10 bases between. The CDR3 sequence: CASSRERRTNEKLFF. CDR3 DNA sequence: TGCGCCAGCAGCCGAGAACGGAGAACTAATGAAAAACTGTTTTTT.

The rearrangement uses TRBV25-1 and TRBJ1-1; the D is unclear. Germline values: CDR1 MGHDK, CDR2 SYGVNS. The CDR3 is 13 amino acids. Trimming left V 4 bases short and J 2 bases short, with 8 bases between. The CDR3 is CASSGLLNTEAFF. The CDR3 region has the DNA TGTGCCAGCAGTGGACTCCTAAACACTGAAGCTTTCTTT.

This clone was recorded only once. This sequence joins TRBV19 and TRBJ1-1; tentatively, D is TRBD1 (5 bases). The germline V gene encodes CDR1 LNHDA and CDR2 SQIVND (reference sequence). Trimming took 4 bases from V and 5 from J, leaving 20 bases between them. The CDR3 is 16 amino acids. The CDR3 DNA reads TGTGCCAGTAGTACCCCAGGTGGGGGGTTATTGACTGAAGCTTTCTTT. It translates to CASSTPGGGLLTEAFF.

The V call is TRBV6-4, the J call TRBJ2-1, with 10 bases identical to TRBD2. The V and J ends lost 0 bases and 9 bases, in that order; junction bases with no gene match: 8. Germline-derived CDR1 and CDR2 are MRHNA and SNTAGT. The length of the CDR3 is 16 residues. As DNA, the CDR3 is TGTGCCAGCAGTGACTCGAGTCTAGCGGGAGCGGGTGAGCAGTTCTTC. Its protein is CASSDSSLAGAGEQFF.

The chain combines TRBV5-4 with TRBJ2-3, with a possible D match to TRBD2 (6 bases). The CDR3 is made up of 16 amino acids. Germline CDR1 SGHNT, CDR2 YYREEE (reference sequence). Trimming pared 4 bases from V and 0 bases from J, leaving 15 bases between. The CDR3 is CASSPTGRTSTDTQYF. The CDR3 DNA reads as TGTGCCAGCAGCCCGACCGGGAGAACTAGCACAGATACGCAGTATTTT.

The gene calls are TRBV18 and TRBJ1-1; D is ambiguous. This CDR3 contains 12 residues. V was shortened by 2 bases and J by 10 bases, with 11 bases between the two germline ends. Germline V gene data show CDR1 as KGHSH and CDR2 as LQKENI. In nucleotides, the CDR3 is TGTGCCAGCTCACCAGGGGTGGTCGGAGCTTTCTTT. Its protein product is CASSPGVVGAFF.

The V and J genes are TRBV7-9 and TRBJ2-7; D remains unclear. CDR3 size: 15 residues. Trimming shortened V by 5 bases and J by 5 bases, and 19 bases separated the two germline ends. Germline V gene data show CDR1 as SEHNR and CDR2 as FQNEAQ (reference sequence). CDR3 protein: CASSPPRAPIHEQYF. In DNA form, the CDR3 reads TGTGCCAGCAGCCCTCCTAGGGCTCCGATCCACGAGCAGTACTTC.

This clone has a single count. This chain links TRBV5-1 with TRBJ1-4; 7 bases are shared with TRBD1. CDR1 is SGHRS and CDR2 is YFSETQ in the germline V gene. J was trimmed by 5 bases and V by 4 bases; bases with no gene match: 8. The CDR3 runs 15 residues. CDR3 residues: CASSPRTGMNEKLFF. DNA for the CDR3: TGCGCCAGCAGCCCCCGGACAGGCATGAATGAAAAACTGTTTTTT.

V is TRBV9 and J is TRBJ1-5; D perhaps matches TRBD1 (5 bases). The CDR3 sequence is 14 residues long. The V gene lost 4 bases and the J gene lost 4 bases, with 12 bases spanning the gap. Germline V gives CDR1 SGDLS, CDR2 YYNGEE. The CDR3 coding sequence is TGTGCCAGCAGCCCTCTGGGGGTGAATCAGCCCCAGCATTTT. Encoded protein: CASSPLGVNQPQHF.

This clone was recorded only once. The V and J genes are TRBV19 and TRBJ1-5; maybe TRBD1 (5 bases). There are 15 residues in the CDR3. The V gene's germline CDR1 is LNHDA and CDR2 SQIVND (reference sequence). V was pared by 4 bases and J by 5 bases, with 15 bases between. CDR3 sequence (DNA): TGTGCCAGTAGTAACTTGAGGGGAGGGGATCAGCCCCAGCATTTT. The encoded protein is CASSNLRGGDQPQHF.

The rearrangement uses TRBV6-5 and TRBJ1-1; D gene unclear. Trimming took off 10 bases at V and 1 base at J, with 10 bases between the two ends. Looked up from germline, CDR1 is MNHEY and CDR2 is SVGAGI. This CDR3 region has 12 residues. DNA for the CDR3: TGTGCCACCCTTAAGACGAACACTGAAGCTTTCTTT. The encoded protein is CATLKTNTEAFF.

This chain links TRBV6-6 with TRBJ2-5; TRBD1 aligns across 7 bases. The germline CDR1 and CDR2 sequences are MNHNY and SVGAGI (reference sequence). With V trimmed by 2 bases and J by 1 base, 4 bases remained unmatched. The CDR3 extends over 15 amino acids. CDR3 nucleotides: TGTGCCAGCAGTTACAACAAGGGGGCCCAAGAGACCCAGTACTTC. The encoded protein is CASSYNKGAQETQYF.

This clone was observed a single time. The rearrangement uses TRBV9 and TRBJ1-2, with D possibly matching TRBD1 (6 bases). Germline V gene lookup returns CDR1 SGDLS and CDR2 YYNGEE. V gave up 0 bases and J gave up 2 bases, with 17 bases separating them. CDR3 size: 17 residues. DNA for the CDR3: TGTGCCAGCAGCGTAGCCCCCGGGACACCCAACAACTATGGCTACACCTTC. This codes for CASSVAPGTPNNYGYTF. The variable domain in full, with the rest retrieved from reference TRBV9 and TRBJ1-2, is DSGVTQTPKHLITATGQRVTLRCSPRSGDLSVYWYQQSLDQGLQFLIQYYNGEERAKGNILERFSAQQFPDLHSELNLSSLELGDSALYFCASSVAPGTPNNYGYTFGSGTRLTVV.

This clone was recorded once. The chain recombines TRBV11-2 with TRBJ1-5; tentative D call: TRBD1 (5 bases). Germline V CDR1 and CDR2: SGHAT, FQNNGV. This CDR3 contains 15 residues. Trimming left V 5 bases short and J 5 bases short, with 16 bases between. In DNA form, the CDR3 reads TGTGCCAGCAGCCCGGGTGGGCAGGGACATCAGCCCCAGCATTTT. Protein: CASSPGGQGHQPQHF.